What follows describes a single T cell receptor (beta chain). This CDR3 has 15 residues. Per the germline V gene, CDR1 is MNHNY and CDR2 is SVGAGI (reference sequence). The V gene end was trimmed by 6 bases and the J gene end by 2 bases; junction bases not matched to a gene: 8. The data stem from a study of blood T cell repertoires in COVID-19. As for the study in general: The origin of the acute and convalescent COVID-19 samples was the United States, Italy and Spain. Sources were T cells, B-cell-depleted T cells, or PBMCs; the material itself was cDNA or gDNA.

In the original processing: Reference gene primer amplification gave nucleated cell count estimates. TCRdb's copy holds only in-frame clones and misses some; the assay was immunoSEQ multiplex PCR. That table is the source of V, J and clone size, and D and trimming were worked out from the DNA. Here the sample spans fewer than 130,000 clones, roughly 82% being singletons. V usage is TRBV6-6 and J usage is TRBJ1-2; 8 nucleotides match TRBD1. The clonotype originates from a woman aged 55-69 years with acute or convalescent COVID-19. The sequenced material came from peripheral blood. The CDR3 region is CASRTTGAINYGYTF. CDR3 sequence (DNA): TGTGCCAGCAGGACGACAGGGGCAATCAACTATGGCTACACCTTC.